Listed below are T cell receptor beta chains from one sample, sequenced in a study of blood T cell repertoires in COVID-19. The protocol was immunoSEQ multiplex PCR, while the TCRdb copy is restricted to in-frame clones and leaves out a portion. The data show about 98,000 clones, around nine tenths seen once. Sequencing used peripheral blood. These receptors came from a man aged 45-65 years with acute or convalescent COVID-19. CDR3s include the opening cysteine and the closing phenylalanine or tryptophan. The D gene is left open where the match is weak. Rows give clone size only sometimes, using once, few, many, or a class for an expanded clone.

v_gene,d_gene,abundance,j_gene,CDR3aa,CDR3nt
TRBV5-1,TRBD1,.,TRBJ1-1,CASSLRQGDTEAFF,TGCGCCAGCAGCTTACGACAGGGGGACACTGAAGCTTTCTTT
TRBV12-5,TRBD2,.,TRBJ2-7,CASGLARATSASYEQYF,TGTGCTAGTGGTTTGGCCAGAGCGACTAGCGCCTCCTACGAGCAGTACTTC
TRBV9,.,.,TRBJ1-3,CASSSLWGPAYSGNTIYF,TGTGCCAGCAGCTCTCTATGGGGGCCGGCCTACTCTGGAAACACCATATATTTT
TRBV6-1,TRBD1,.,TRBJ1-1,CASSERGLSTEAFF,TGTGCCAGCAGTGAGAGGGGGCTGTCGACTGAAGCTTTCTTT
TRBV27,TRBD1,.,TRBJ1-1,CASSWTGTGSEAFF,TGTGCCAGCAGTTGGACCGGGACAGGGTCTGAAGCTTTCTTT
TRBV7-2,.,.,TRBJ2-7,CASSPTSPSYEQYF,TGTGCCAGCAGCCCGACTAGTCCTTCCTACGAGCAGTACTTC
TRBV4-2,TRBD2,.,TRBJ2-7,CASSQETSGRGYEQYF,TGTGCCAGCAGCCAAGAAACTAGCGGGAGAGGTTACGAGCAGTACTTC
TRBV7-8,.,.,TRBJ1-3,CASSLNPGEGNTIYF,TGTGCCAGCAGCTTAAATCCAGGCGAGGGAAACACCATATATTTT
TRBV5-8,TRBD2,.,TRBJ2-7,CASSRSSGSLYEQYF,TGTGCCAGCAGCCGTTCTAGCGGGAGCCTCTACGAGCAGTACTTC
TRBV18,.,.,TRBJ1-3,CASSPDGLPNSGNTIYF,TGTGCCAGCTCGCCTGATGGACTGCCGAATTCTGGAAACACCATATATTTT
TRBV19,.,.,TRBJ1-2,CASSIDLQTPYYGYTF,TGTGCCAGTAGTATAGATCTACAGACACCCTACTATGGCTACACCTTC
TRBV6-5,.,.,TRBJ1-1,CASRPGGGEAFF,TGTGCCAGCAGGCCCGGGGGGGGTGAAGCTTTCTTT
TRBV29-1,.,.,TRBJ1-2,CSVEDRSQGYGYTF,TGCAGCGTTGAAGATCGGTCGCAGGGATATGGCTACACCTTC
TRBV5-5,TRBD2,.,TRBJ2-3,CASSVTGLAGDTQYF,TGTGCCAGCAGCGTTACGGGACTAGCGGGAGATACGCAGTATTTT
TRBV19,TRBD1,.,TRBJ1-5,CASTDRGVAQPQHF,TGTGCCAGTACCGACAGGGGGGTCGCTCAGCCCCAGCATTTT
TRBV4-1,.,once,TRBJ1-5,CASSQAHLDQPQHF,TGCGCCAGCAGCCAAGCACACCTTGATCAGCCCCAGCATTTT
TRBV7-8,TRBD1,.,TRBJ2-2,CASSSQGITGELFF,TGTGCCAGCAGCTCACAGGGGATCACCGGGGAGCTGTTTTTT
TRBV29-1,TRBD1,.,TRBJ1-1,CSGGTVNTEAFF,TGCAGCGGCGGGACAGTGAACACTGAAGCTTTCTTT
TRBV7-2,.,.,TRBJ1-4,CASSHWGPGEKLFF,TGTGCCAGCAGCCACTGGGGGCCGGGTGAAAAACTGTTTTTT
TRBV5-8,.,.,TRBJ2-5,CASSLARGSGETQYF,TGTGCCAGCAGCTTGGCCAGGGGCTCCGGGGAGACCCAGTACTTC
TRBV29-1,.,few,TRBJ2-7,CSVAGGGVYEQYF,TGCAGCGTTGCGGGCGGAGGGGTCTACGAGCAGTACTTC
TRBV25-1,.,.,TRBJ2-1,CASSEWAGAVYNEQFF,TGTGCCAGCAGTGAATGGGCGGGGGCGGTCTACAATGAGCAGTTCTTC
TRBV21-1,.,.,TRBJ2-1,CASSKGEGSGIDYNEQFF,TGTGCCAGCAGCAAAGGGGAGGGTAGCGGGATAGATTACAATGAGCAGTTCTTC
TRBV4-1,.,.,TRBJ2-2,CASSQGAITGELFF,TGCGCCAGCAGCCAAGGGGCCATCACCGGGGAGCTGTTTTTT
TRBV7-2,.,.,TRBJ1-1,CASRQEDTEAFF,TGTGCCAGCAGACAGGAAGACACTGAAGCTTTCTTT
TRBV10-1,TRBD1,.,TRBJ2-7,CASSPRTGPTHEQYF,TGCGCCAGCAGTCCCCGGACAGGGCCTACCCACGAGCAGTACTTC
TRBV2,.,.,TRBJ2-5,CASQRSGREETQYF,TGTGCCAGCCAGAGAAGCGGCCGAGAGGAGACCCAGTACTTC
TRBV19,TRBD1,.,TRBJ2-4,CASSTGQGENIQYF,TGTGCCAGTAGTACAGGACAGGGGGAAAACATTCAGTACTTC
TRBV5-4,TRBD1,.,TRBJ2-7,CASSLQGARNEQYF,TGTGCCAGCAGCTTGCAGGGGGCTAGGAACGAGCAGTACTTC
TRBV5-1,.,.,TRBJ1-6,CASSLGGQGNSPLHF,TGCGCCAGCAGCTTGGGCGGGCAGGGGAATTCACCCCTCCACTTT
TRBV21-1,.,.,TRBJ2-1,CASSASRDRGRDEQFF,TGTGCCAGCAGCGCATCCCGGGACAGGGGGCGCGATGAGCAGTTCTTC
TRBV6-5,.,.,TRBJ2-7,CASRTGEEQYF,TGTGCCAGCCGGACTGGAGAAGAGCAGTACTTC